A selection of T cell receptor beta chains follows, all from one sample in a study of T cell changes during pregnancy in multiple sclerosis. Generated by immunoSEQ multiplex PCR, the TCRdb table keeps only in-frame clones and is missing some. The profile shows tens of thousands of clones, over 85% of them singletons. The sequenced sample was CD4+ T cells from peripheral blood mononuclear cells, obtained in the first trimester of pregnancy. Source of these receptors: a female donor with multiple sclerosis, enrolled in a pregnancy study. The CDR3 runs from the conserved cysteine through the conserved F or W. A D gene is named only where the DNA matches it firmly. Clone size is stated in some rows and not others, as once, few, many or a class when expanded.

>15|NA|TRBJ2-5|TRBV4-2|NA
CASSQGGTGGETQYF
TGTGCCAGCAGCCAAGGGGGCACCGGGGGAGAGACCCAGTACTTC
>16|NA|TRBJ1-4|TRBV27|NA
CASSRSGTPTNEKLFF
TGTGCCAGCAGTCGATCCGGGACACCAACTAATGAAAAACTGTTTTTT
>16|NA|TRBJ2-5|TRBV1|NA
CTSPRAIPLAEETQYF
TGCACCAGCCCCAGAGCTATTCCACTAGCGGAAGAGACCCAGTACTTC
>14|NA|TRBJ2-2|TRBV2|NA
CASARTVTGGELFF
TGTGCCAGCGCTAGGACTGTTACGGGCGGCGAGCTGTTTTTT
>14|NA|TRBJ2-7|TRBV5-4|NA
CASSLGGETYEQYF
TGTGCCAGCAGCTTAGGCGGAGAAACCTACGAGCAGTACTTC
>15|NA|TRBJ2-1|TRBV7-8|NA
CASSLKRTPYNEQFF
TGTGCCAGCAGCTTAAAGAGGACTCCGTACAATGAGCAGTTCTTC
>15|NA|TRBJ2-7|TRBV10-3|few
CAISPGPGKGIEQYF
TGTGCCATCAGCCCCGGACCGGGAAAGGGAATCGAGCAGTACTTC
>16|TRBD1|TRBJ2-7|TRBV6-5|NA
CASSYSGQGSSYEQYF
TGTGCCAGCAGTTACTCCGGACAGGGTTCGTCCTACGAGCAGTACTTC
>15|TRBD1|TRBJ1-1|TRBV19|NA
CASSPQGTLNTEAFF
TGTGCCAGTAGTCCACAGGGGACATTGAACACTGAAGCTTTCTTT
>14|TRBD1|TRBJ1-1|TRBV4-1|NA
CASSHRTGGTEAFF
TGCGCCAGCAGCCACCGGACAGGGGGCACTGAAGCTTTCTTT
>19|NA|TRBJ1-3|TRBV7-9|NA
CASSSLPRGGKTSGNTIYF
TGTGCCAGCAGCTCCCTCCCCCGCGGGGGGAAGACGTCTGGAAACACCATATATTTT
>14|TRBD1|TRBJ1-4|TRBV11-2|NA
CASSSRTGGEKLFF
TGTGCCAGCAGCTCCCGGACAGGGGGAGAAAAACTGTTTTTT
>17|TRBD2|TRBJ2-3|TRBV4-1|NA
CASSQEGRGAGTDTQYF
TGCGCCAGCAGCCAAGAAGGGCGGGGGGCCGGCACAGATACGCAGTATTTT
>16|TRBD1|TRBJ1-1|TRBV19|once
CASSTRQGVMNTEAFF
TGTGCCAGTAGTACGCGACAGGGAGTTATGAACACTGAAGCTTTCTTT
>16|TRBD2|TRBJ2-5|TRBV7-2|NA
CASSLDGASGAETQYF
TGTGCCAGCAGCTTAGACGGGGCTAGCGGGGCAGAGACCCAGTACTTC
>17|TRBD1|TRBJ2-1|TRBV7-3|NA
CASSSNGGGQGLNEQFF
TGTGCCAGCAGCTCAAATGGGGGGGGACAGGGATTAAATGAGCAGTTCTTC
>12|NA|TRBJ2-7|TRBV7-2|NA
CASSYQAYEQYF
TGTGCCAGCAGCTACCAGGCCTACGAGCAGTACTTC
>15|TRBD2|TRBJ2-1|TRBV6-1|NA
CASSETSGGAIEQFF
TGTGCCAGCAGTGAGACTAGCGGGGGGGCGATTGAGCAGTTCTTC
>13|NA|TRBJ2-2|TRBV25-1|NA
CASRPKLSGELFF
TGTGCCAGCAGACCGAAGCTATCCGGGGAGCTGTTTTTT
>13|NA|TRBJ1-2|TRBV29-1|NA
CSVDREGNYGYTF
TGCAGCGTTGATCGGGAGGGGAACTATGGCTACACCTTC
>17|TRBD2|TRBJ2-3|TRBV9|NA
CASSVAKAGGPADTQYF
TGTGCCAGCAGCGTAGCAAAGGCGGGGGGGCCCGCAGATACGCAGTATTTT
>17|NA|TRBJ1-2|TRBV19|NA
CASSIALQDNLWNGYTF
TGTGCCAGTAGTATAGCTTTACAGGACAACTTATGGAATGGCTACACCTTC
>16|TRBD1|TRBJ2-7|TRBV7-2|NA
CASSLGGTAGPYEQYF
TGTGCCAGCAGCTTAGGGGGGACAGCAGGTCCCTACGAGCAGTACTTC
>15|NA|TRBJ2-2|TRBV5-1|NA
CASSPGGENTGELFF
TGCGCCAGCAGCCCAGGAGGGGAGAACACCGGGGAGCTGTTTTTT
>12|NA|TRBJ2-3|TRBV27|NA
CASSAYTDTQYF
TGTGCCAGCAGTGCGTACACAGATACGCAGTATTTT
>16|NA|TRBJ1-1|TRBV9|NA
CASSVDPGELGTEAFF
TGTGCCAGCAGCGTAGACCCAGGGGAACTGGGCACTGAAGCTTTCTTT
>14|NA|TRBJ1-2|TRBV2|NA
CASSILRGNYGYTF
TGTGCCAGCAGCATACTCAGGGGTAACTATGGCTACACCTTC
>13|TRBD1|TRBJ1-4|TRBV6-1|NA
CASRRDRGEKLFF
TGTGCCAGCCGCCGGGACAGGGGCGAAAAACTGTTTTTT
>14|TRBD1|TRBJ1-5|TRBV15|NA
CATSRDRGNQPQHF
TGTGCCACCAGCAGGGACAGGGGGAATCAGCCCCAGCATTTT
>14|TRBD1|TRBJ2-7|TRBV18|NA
CASSLGQGAYEQYF
TGTGCCAGCTCACTGGGCCAGGGGGCATACGAGCAGTACTTC
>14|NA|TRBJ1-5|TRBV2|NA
CASSVSGDDQPQHF
TGTGCCAGCAGTGTTTCGGGGGACGATCAGCCCCAGCATTTT
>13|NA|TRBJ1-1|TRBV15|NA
CATSKGDITEAFF
TGTGCCACCAGCAAAGGGGACATCACTGAAGCTTTCTTT
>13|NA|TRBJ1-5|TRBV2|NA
CASNNKGVQPQHF
TGTGCCAGCAATAACAAAGGGGTTCAGCCCCAGCATTTT
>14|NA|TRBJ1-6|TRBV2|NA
CASRGGQSTSPLHF
TGTGCCAGCAGAGGTGGGCAGTCCACCTCACCCCTCCACTTT
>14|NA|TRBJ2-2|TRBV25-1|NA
CASSNNINTGELFF
TGTGCCAGCAGTAACAACATAAACACCGGGGAGCTGTTTTTT
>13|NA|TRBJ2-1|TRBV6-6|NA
CASSPGGSNEQFF
TGTGCCAGCAGTCCAGGGGGGTCAAATGAGCAGTTCTTC
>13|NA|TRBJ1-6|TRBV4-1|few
CASSRGYNSPLHF
TGCGCCAGCAGCAGGGGCTATAATTCACCCCTCCACTTT
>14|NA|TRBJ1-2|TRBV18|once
CASSFNPRAYGYTF
TGTGCCAGCTCGTTCAATCCGAGGGCCTATGGCTACACCTTC
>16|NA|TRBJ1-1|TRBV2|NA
CASSEAPRHLNTEAFF
TGTGCCAGCAGTGAAGCGCCCAGACACCTGAACACTGAAGCTTTCTTT
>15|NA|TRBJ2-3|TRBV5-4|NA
CASSSTGTSTDTQYF
TGTGCCAGCAGCTCGACAGGTACGAGCACAGATACGCAGTATTTT
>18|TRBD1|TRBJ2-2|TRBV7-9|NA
CASSPQRYRGPNTGELFF
TGTGCCAGCAGCCCTCAGAGATACAGGGGGCCCAACACCGGGGAGCTGTTTTTT
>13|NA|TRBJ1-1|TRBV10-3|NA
CAIRLQGNTEAFF
TGTGCCATCAGGCTCCAGGGGAACACTGAAGCTTTCTTT
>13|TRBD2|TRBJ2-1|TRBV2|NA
CATRGGGSNEQFF
TGTGCCACCCGGGGCGGGGGGAGCAATGAGCAGTTCTTC
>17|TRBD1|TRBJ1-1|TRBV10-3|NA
CAISAAVDRVFNTEAFF
TGTGCCATCAGTGCGGCCGTGGACAGGGTTTTTAACACTGAAGCTTTCTTT
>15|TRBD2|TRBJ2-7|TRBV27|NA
CASSLSLAVSYEQYF
TGTGCCAGCAGTTTATCCCTAGCGGTCTCCTACGAGCAGTACTTC
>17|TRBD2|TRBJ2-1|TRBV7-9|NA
CASSLGALAGSYNEQFF
TGTGCCAGCAGCTTAGGAGCTCTAGCGGGCTCCTACAATGAGCAGTTCTTC
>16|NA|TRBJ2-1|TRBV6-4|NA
CASSATPGHPSDEQFF
TGTGCCAGCAGTGCGACTCCGGGACACCCTTCGGATGAGCAGTTCTTC
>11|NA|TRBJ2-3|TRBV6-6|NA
CASSLTDTQYF
TGTGCCAGCAGTCTTACAGATACGCAGTATTTT
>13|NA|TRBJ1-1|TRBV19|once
CASSISIRTEAFF
TGTGCCAGTAGTATATCTATACGCACTGAAGCTTTCTTT
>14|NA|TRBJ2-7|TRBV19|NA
CASSIVDGTYEQYF
TGTGCCAGTAGTATAGTTGACGGGACCTACGAGCAGTACTTC
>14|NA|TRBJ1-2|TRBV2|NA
CASSGRQINYGYTF
TGTGCCAGCAGTGGCAGGCAGATTAACTATGGCTACACCTTC
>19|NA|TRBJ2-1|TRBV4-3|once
CASSQDPLGLRGLANEQFF
TGCGCCAGCAGCCAAGATCCTTTGGGTTTGCGGGGGCTAGCCAATGAGCAGTTCTTC